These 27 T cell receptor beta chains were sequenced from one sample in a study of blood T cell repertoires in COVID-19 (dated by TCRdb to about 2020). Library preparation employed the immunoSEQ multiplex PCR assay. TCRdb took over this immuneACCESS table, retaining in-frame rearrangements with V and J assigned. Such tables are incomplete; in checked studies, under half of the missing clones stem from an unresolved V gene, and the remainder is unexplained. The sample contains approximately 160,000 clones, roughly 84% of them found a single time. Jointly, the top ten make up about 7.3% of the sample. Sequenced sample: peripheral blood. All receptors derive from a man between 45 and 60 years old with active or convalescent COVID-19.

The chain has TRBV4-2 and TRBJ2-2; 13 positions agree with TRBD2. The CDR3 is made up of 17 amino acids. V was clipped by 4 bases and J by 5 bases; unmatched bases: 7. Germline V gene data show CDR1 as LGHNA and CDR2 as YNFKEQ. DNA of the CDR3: TGTGCCAGCAGCCTTGCCGGACTAGCGGGAGTGACCGGGGAGCTGTTTTTT. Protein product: CASSLAGLAGVTGELFF.

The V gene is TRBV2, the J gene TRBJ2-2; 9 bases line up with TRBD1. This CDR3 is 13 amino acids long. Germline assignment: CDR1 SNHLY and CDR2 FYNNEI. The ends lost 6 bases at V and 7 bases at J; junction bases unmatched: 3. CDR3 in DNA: TGTGCCAGCAGGGGACAGGGTGGCGGGGAGCTGTTTTTT. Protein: CASRGQGGGELFF.

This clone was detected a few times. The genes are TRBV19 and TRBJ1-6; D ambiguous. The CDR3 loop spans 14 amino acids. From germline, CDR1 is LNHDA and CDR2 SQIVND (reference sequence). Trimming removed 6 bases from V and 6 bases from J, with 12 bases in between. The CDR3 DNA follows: TGTGCCAGTAGCGGCATAGCGATTAATTCACCCCTCCACTTT. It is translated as CASSGIAINSPLHF.

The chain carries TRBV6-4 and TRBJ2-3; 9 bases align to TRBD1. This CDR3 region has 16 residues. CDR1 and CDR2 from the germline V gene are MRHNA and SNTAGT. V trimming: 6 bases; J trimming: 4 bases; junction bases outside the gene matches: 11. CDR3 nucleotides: TGTGCCAGCAGAAACACTAACAGGGGGCTGTCAGATACGCAGTATTTT. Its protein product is CASRNTNRGLSDTQYF.

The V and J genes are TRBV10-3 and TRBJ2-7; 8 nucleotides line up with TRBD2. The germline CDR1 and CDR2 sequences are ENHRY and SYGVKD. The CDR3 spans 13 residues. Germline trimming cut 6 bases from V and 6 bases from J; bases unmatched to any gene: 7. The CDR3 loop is CAISPTSGGEQYF. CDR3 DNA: TGTGCCATCAGCCCCACTAGCGGTGGCGAGCAGTACTTC.

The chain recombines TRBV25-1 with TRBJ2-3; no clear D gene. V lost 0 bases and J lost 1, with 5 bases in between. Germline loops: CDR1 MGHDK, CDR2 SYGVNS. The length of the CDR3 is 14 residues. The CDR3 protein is CASSEYQGTDTQYF. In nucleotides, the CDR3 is TGTGCCAGCAGTGAATATCAGGGCACAGATACGCAGTATTTT. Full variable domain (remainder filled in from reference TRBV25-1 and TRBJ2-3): EADIYQTPRYLVIGTGKKITLECSQTMGHDKMYWYQQDPGMELHLIHYSYGVNSTEKGDLSSESTVSRIRTEHFPLTLESARPSHTSQYLCASSEYQGTDTQYFGPGTRLTVL.

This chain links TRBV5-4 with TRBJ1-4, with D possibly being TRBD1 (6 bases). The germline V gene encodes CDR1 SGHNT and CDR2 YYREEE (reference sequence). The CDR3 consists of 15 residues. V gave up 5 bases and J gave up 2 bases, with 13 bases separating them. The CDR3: CASSFKGDTNEKLFF. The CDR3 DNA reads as TGTGCCAGCAGTTTTAAGGGGGACACTAATGAAAAACTGTTTTTT.

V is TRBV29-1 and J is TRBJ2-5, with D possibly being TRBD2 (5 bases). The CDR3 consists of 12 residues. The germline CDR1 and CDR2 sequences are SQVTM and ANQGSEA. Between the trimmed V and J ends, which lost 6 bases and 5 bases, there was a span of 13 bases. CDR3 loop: CSVFGLGETQYF. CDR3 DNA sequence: TGCAGCGTCTTCGGACTGGGGGAGACCCAGTACTTC.

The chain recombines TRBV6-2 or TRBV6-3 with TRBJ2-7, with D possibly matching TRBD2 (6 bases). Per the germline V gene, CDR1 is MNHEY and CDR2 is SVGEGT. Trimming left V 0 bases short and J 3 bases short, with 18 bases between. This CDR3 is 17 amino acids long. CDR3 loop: CASSYSPGSAGFYEQYF. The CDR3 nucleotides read TGTGCCAGCAGTTACTCCCCGGGGTCCGCGGGGTTCTACGAGCAGTACTTC.

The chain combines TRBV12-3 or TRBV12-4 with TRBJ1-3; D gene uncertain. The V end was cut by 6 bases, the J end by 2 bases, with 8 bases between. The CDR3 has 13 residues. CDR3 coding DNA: TGTGCCAGCAGGTCAACTGCTGGAAACACCATATATTTT. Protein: CASRSTAGNTIYF.

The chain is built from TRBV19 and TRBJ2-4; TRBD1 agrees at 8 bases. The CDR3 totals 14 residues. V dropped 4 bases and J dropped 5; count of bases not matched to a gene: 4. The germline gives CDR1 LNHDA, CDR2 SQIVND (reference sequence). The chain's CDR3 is CASSRTGRENIQYF. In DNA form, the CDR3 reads TGTGCCAGTAGTAGGACAGGGAGAGAAAACATTCAGTACTTC.

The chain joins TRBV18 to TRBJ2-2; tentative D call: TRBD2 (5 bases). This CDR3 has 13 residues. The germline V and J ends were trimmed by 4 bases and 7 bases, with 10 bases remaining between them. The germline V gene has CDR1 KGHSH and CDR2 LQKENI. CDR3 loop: CASSRPGSGELFF. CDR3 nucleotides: TGTGCCAGCTCACGTCCGGGGAGCGGGGAGCTGTTTTTT.

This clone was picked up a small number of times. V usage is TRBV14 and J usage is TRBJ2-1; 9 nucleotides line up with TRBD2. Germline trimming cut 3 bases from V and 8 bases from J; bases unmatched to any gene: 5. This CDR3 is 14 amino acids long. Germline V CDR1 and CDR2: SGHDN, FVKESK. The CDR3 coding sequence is TGTGCCAGCAGCCAGCGGGAGGGGTTGTATGAGCAGTTCTTC. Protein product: CASSQREGLYEQFF. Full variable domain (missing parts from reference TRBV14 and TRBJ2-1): EAGVTQFPSHSVIEKGQTVTLRCDPISGHDNLYWYRRVMGKEIKFLLHFVKESKQDESGMPNNRFLAERTGGTYSTLKVQPAELEDSGVYFCASSQREGLYEQFFGPGTRLTVL.

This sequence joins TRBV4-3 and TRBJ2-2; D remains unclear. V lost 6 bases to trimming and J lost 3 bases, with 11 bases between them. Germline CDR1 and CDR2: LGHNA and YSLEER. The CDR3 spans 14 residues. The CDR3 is CASSLVRYTGELFF. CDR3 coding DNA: TGCGCCAGCAGTTTAGTACGGTACACCGGGGAGCTGTTTTTT.

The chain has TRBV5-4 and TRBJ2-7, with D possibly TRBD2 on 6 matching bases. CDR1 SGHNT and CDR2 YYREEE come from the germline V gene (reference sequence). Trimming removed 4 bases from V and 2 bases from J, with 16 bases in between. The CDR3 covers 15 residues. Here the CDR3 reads CASSPGAAPTYEQYF. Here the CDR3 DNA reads TGTGCCAGCAGCCCGGGAGCGGCACCCACCTACGAGCAGTACTTC.

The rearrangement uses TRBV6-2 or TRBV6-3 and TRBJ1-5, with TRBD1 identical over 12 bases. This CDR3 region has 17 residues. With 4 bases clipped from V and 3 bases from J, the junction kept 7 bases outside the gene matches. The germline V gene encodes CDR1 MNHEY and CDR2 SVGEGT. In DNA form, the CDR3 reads TGTGCCAGCAGTTCTCCGGGACAGGGGGCCTCCAATCAGCCCCAGCATTTT. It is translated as CASSSPGQGASNQPQHF.

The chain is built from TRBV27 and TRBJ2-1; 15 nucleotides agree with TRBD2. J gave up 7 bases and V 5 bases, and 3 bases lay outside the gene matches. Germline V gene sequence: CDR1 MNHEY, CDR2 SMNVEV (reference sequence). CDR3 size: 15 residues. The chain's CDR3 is CASSLGTSGRNEQFF. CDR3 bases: TGTGCCAGCAGTCTTGGGACTAGCGGGAGGAATGAGCAGTTCTTC.

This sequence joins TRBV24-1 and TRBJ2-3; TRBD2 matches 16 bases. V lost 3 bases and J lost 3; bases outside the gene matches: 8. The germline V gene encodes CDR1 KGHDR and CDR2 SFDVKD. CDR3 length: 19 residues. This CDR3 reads CATSDPGTSGGARTDTQYF. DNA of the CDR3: TGTGCCACCAGTGATCCCGGGACTAGCGGGGGGGCAAGGACAGATACGCAGTATTTT.

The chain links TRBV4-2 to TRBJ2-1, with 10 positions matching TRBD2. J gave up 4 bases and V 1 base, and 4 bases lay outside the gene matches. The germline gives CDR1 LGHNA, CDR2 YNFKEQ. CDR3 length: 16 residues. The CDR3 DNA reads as TGTGCCAGCAGCCAAGGAGCGGGGGGGGCTTACAATGAGCAGTTCTTC. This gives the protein CASSQGAGGAYNEQFF.

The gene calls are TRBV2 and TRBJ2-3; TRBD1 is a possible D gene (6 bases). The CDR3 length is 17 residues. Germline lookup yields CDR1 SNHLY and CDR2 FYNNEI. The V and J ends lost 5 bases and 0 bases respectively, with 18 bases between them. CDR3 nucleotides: TGTGCCAGCAGTCTTACCCTAGGGACACCTAGCACAGATACGCAGTATTTT. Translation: CASSLTLGTPSTDTQYF.

CDR3 residues: CAISESTGGEGLEAFF. For the CDR3, the DNA is TGTGCCATCAGTGAGTCGACGGGGGGCGAAGGTCTTGAAGCTTTCTTT. The V and J genes are TRBV10-3 and TRBJ1-1; tentative D call: TRBD1 (6 bases). The CDR3 covers 16 residues. The ends were cut back, 0 bases at V and 7 bases at J, with 18 bases in the middle. Germline V gene sequence: CDR1 ENHRY, CDR2 SYGVKD.

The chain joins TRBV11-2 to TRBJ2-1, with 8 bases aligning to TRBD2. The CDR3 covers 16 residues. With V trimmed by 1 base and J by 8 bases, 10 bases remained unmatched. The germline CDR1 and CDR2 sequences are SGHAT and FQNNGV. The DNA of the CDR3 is TGTGCCAGCAGCTTAGCAGCGGGAGCCCCCGGGGATGAGCAGTTCTTC. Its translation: CASSLAAGAPGDEQFF.

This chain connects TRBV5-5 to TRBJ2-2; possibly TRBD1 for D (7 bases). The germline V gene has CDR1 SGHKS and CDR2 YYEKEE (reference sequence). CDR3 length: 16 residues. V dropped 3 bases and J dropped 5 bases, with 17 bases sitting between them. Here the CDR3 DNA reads TGTGCCAGCAGCTGGGTAGGAGGGGGCGTAACCGGGGAGCTGTTTTTT. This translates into CASSWVGGGVTGELFF.

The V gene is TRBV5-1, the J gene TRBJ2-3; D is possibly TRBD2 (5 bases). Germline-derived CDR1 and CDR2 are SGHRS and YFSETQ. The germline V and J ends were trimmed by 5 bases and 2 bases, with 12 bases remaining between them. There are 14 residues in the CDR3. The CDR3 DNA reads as TGCGCCAGCAGGGTTTCCGGGAACACAGATACGCAGTATTTT. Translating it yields CASRVSGNTDTQYF.

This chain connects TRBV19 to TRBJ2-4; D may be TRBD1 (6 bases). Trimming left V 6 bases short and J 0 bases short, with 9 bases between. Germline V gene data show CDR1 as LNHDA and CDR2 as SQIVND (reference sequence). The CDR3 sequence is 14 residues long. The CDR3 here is CASRDSLAKNIQYF. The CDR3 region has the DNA TGTGCCAGTAGGGACAGTCTAGCCAAAAACATTCAGTACTTC.

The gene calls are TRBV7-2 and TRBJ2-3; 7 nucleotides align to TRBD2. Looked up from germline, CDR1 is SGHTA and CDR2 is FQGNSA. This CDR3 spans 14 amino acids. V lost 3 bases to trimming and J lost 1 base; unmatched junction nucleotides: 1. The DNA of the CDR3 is TGTGCCAGCAGCTTGGCGGGAGGCACAGATACGCAGTATTTT. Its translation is CASSLAGGTDTQYF. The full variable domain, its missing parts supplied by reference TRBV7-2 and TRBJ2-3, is GAGVSQSPSNKVTEKGKDVELRCDPISGHTALYWYRQSLGQGLEFLIYFQGNSAPDKSGLPSDRFSAERTGGSVSTLTIQRTQQEDSAVYLCASSLAGGTDTQYFGPGTRLTVL.

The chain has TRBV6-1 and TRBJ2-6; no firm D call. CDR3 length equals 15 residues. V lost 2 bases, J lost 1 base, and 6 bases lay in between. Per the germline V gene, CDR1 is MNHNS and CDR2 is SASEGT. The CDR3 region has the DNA TGTGCCAGCAGTGAATTGCAGTCTGGGGCCAACGTCCTGACTTTC. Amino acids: CASSELQSGANVLTF.